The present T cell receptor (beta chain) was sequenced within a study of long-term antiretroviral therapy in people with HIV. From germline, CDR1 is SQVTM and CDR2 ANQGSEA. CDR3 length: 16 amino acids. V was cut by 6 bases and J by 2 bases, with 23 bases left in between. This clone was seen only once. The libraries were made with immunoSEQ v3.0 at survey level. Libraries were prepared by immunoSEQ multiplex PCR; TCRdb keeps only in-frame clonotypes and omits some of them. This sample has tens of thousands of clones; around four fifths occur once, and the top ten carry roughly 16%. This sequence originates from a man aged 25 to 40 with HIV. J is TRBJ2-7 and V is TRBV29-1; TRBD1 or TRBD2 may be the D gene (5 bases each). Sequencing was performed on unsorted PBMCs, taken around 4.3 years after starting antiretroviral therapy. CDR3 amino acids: CSVAGTVSYPTYEQYF. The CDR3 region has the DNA TGCAGCGTCGCTGGGACGGTCTCTTACCCGACCTACGAGCAGTACTTC.